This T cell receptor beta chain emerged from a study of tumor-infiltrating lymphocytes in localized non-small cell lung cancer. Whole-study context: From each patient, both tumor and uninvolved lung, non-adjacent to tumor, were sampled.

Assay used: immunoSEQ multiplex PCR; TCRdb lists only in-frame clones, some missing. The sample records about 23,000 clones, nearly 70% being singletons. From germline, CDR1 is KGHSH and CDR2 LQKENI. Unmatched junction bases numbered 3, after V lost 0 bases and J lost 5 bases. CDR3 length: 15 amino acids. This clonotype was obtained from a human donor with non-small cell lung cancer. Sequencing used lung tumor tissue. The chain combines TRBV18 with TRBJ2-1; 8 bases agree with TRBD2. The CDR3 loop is CASSPPGTRDNEQFF. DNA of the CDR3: TGTGCCAGCTCACCACCCGGGACTAGAGACAATGAGCAGTTCTTC. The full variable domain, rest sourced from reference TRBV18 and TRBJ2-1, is NAGVMQNPRHLVRRRGQEARLRCSPMKGHSHVYWYRQLPEEGLKFMVYLQKENIIDESGMPKERFSAEFPKEGPSILRIQQVVRGDSAAYFCASSPPGTRDNEQFFGPGTRLTVL.